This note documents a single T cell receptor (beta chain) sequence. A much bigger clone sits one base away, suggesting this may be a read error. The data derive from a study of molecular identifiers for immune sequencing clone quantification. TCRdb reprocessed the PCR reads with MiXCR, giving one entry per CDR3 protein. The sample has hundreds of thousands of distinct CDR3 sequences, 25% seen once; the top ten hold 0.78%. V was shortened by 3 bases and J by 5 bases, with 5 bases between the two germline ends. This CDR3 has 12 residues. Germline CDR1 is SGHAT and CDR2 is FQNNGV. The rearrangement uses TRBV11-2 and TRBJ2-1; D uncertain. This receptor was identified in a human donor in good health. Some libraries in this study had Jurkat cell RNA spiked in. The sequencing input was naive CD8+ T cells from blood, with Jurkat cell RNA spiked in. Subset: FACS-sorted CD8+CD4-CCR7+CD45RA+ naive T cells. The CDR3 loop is CASSFSHNEQFF. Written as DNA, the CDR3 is TGTGCCAGCAGCTTTAGCCACAATGAGCAGTTCTTC.